The 4 T cell receptor beta chains given below trace back to one sample, sequenced in a study of CD8 T cells in ankylosing spondylitis. TCRdb passed the 5' RACE reads through MiXCR, listing each CDR3 protein once. Of 35,000 to 50,000 distinct CDR3 sequences in the sample, 3% to 3.5% were seen once. The sequencing input was blood, either unsorted or a sorted T cell fraction (not recorded which). All receptors come from a male donor with ankylosing spondylitis or in good health (not recorded which).

By its share, this clonotype is medium-sized (0.01 to 0.1%). The chain uses TRBV9 and TRBJ2-2, with D unresolved. This CDR3 has 14 amino acids. Germline loops: CDR1 SGDLS, CDR2 YYNGEE. V was trimmed by 0 bases and J by 1 base, leaving 4 bases between them. CDR3 amino acids: CASSVAQNTGELFF. CDR3 sequence (DNA): TGTGCCAGCAGCGTAGCTCAGAACACCGGGGAGCTGTTTTTT.

This clonotype was observed a few times. The J gene is TRBJ2-2, the V gene TRBV9, with TRBD2 matching 8 bases. Germline loops: CDR1 SGDLS, CDR2 YYNGEE. This CDR3 has 18 amino acids. The J segment lost 5 bases and the V segment lost 0 bases, leaving 12 bases of the junction unmatched. The CDR3 region is CASSVVVGVAGITGELFF. The CDR3 DNA reads TGTGCCAGCAGCGTAGTCGTCGGGGTAGCGGGGATAACCGGGGAGCTGTTTTTT.

Many counts were recorded for this clonotype. The V call is TRBV9, the J call TRBJ2-5; D may be TRBD2 (6 bases). V was trimmed by 2 bases and J by 4 bases, leaving 15 bases between them. Per germline, CDR1 SGDLS and CDR2 YYNGEE. This CDR3 comprises 15 residues. Here the CDR3 reads CASSVSPLASETQYF. CDR3 nucleotide sequence: TGTGCCAGCAGCGTTTCCCCGCTAGCGTCAGAGACCCAGTACTTC.

This clonotype appeared many times. The chain carries TRBV9 and TRBJ2-6; no clear D. Trimming shortened V by 0 bases and J by 2 bases, and 6 bases separated the two germline ends. This CDR3 contains 15 residues. Germline loops: CDR1 SGDLS, CDR2 YYNGEE. DNA for the CDR3: TGTGCCAGCAGCGTAGCCCAGCCTGGGGCCAACGTCCTGACTTTC. Translated, it gives CASSVAQPGANVLTF.